This T cell receptor beta chain was sequenced for a study of shared clonotypes between healthy human individuals. Overall study findings and caveats: Incomplete sequencing of sorted subsets was indicated by rarefaction despite large depth.

This CDR3 spans 13 amino acids. CDR1 is SEHNR, CDR2 FQNEAQ, per germline (reference sequence). The germline V and J ends were trimmed by 2 bases and 7 bases, with 11 bases remaining between them. Remarks on this clone: Its antigen remains unknown.

Several immunoSEQ 96-well plates shared each subset's DNA, each plate a replicate. Measured with immunoSEQ multiplex PCR; TCRdb has only the in-frame clones, and not every one. The sample has about 2.5 million clones; around 93% are singletons. Only Caucasian adults living in Nashville, Tennessee made up the donor group. The rearrangement uses TRBV7-9 and TRBJ2-5; D call uncertain. This sequence originates from a man aged 18-30 years in good health. Some clones in this sample may be carry-over from other donors' samples. Sequencing was carried out using naive CD4+ T cells from PBMCs. As for subset: CD45RA+ positively selected. In nucleotides, the CDR3 is TGTGCCAGCAGCTTAATGGGCGGTGGGACCCAGTACTTC. Amino acids: CASSLMGGGTQYF.